This T cell receptor beta chain is from a study of blood T cell repertoires in COVID-19 (dated by TCRdb to about 2020). In the study overall: Collaborator samples came from the United States, Italy and Spain and covered acute and convalescent phases of COVID-19. Deeply sampled blood TCRbeta repertoires from subjects exposed to, actively infected with, or recovered from COVID-19 were included in the dataset. The material from the prospective study consisted of cDNA or gDNA derived from T cells, B-cell-depleted T cells, or PBMCs. The samples were drawn from the first 160 participants of the ongoing ImmuneRACE study and from 1,254 subjects provided by 6 global collaborators. A freely available public database, intended as a resource for researchers studying the immune response to SARS-CoV-2, is where the repertoires were released. Where HLA class I and class II types were available, the types were taken from metadata supplied by the sample provider, not from assay-based typing. Sample metadata almost always included a de-identified subject ID, COVID-19 status, age in years and sex. Overall results and qualifications from the work: The amount of clinical and demographic metadata varied by source and participant and was provided uncurated.

TCRbeta CDR3 regions were amplified from genomic DNA using the immunoSEQ Assay, a bias-controlled multiplex PCR. Processing in the source paper ran as follows. Within the assay, amplification of reference gene primers was used to estimate how many nucleated cells each sample contained. To quantify the absolute abundance of each unique TCRbeta CDR3 rearrangement, sequence reads were collapsed and filtered. For each sample, productive Simpson clonality was calculated as the square root of Simpson's diversity index across productive rearrangements. TCRdb re-hosts the immuneACCESS table, in-frame sequences only. Its copies lack some clones; in the studies checked, an unresolved V gene accounts for under half of them, and the cause for the rest is not known. V and J calls and clone size are as listed in that table; D and trimming were resolved from the DNA. Present in this sample are 150,000 to 200,000 clones, around nine tenths of which were seen just once. The ten largest clones represent 4% to 5.5% of the sample.

As to this clone: Its cognate antigen has yet to be identified. Base qualities were left out, and no much larger clone turns up one base away.

The CDR3 measures 14 amino acids from cysteine to phenylalanine. The retained sequence is limited to the CDR3, 42 bases, with the frame set at the first base. The trim is 4 bases for V and 5 bases for J, with a gap of 9 bases between the germline ends. CDR1 ENHRY and CDR2 SYGVKD were looked up in the germline V gene. Each collaborating institution followed its own protocols to collect whole blood in K2EDTA tubes. For TCRbeta analysis, collaborators shipped samples as frozen whole blood, isolated PBMCs, or DNA extracted from either of those sample types. The receptor was derived from a human donor in a cohort sampled during active COVID-19. The rearranged chain carries TRBV10-3 and TRBJ1-6, with the D gene not clear enough to name. The sample was peripheral blood. The CDR3 loop reads CAISVSPDNSPLHF. The DNA is TGTGCCATCAGTGTTAGCCCGGATAATTCACCCCTCCACTTT.